This T cell receptor beta chain was captured by sequencing in a study of OX40 agonist ivuxolimab in advanced cancers. About the study: As their treatment, patients were administered ivuxolimab, an agonistic anti-OX40 (CD134) antibody. Earlier treatment with anti-PD-1, anti-PD-L1 or anti-CTLA-4 was permitted, and roughly 40% had received some.

Study outcomes and limitations: CD4+ and CD8+ blood T cells expanded clonally by week 6 at 0.1 to 3.0 mg/kg. Also showing low normalized T-cell clonal expansion were some of the nonresponders.

Germline CDR1 is ENHRY and CDR2 is SYGVKD. This CDR3 region has 14 residues. Unmatched junction bases numbered 3, after V lost 5 bases and J lost 4 bases. As regards this clone: As yet, its antigen is unknown.

The assay was immunoSEQ multiplex PCR, and TCRdb's table has in-frame clones only and misses some. The sample lists 80,000 or so clones; 80% to 95% were seen once. This chain uses TRBV10-3 with TRBJ1-4; 8 bases line up with TRBD1. Sample: CD4+ or CD8+ T cells sorted from blood, taken in a trial of the OX40 agonist ivuxolimab. This sequence was found in an adult with an advanced solid tumor such as melanoma, head and neck, liver or kidney cancer. The CDR3 bases are TGTGCCATCAGTCAGGGGGCAGATAATGAAAAACTGTTTTTT. It translates to CAISQGADNEKLFF.